The 28 T cell receptor beta chains below all came from one sample that was sequenced in a study of shared clonotypes between healthy human individuals. The repertoire was sequenced with immunoSEQ multiplex PCR; TCRdb's copy has only in-frame clones and lacks some. Of 2 million to 2.5 million clones in the sample, just over 90% were seen once. The material sequenced was naive CD4+ T cells from PBMCs. Subset denoted: CD45RA+ positively selected. The receptors shown here come from a man younger than 30 in good health. Some clones in this sample may be carry-over from other donors' samples.

The rearrangement links TRBV9 to TRBJ2-1, with 14 bases that match TRBD2. CDR1 is SGDLS and CDR2 is YYNGEE in the germline V gene. Trimming took 4 bases from V and 8 from J; bases not matched to a gene: 8. There are 16 residues in the CDR3. The CDR3 region is CASSIGLAGGLHEQFF. Written as DNA, the CDR3 is TGTGCCAGCAGCATAGGACTAGCGGGAGGACTACATGAGCAGTTCTTC.

CDR3 in amino acids: CASSPWTGKSYGYTF. The DNA of the CDR3 is TGTGCCAGCAGCCCTTGGACAGGGAAATCGTACGGCTACACCTTC. J is TRBJ1-2 and V is TRBV27, with TRBD1 matching over 8 bases. Germline trimming cut 6 bases from V and 8 bases from J; bases unmatched to any gene: 14. The CDR3 contains 15 residues. Germline CDR1 is MNHEY and CDR2 is SMNVEV (reference sequence).

The V call is TRBV4-3, the J call TRBJ2-3; TRBD1 matches 8 bases. This CDR3 comprises 18 residues. The germline CDR1 and CDR2 sequences are LGHNA and YSLEER. Trimming removed 0 bases from V and 2 bases from J; junction bases left unmatched: 10. CDR3 residues: CASSQESLGTGYTDTQYF. The DNA of the CDR3 is TGCGCCAGCAGCCAAGAATCTTTAGGGACAGGATACACAGATACGCAGTATTTT.

This rearrangement joins TRBV28 to TRBJ1-2, with 7 bases fitting TRBD1. V was pared by 5 bases and J by 7 bases, with 4 bases of the junction left unmatched. The CDR3 has 12 residues. CDR1 and CDR2 from the germline V gene are MDHEN and SYDVKM. CDR3 nucleotide sequence: TGTGCCAGCAGTGACAGGGCCGGTGGCTACACCTTC. Amino acid sequence: CASSDRAGGYTF.

This chain joins TRBV29-1 and TRBJ1-2, with D perhaps matching TRBD1 (5 bases). In germline, CDR1 is SQVTM, CDR2 ANQGSEA. The CDR3 covers 13 residues. V was clipped by 2 bases and J by 8 bases, with 15 bases between them. The chain's CDR3 is CSVEIGAGEGYTF. The CDR3 DNA is TGCAGCGTTGAAATAGGGGCGGGAGAAGGCTACACCTTC.

The chain has TRBV10-1 and TRBJ2-7, with 7 bases identical to TRBD2. J gave up 9 bases and V 7 bases, and 0 bases lay outside the gene matches. The germline CDR1 and CDR2 sequences are WNHNN and SYGVQD (reference sequence). CDR3 length: 9 amino acids. The CDR3 DNA reads TGCGCCAGCACGGGAGGGCAGTACTTC. Residues: CASTGGQYF.

The J gene is TRBJ1-3, the V gene TRBV5-1, with 9 bases aligning to TRBD1. Trimming took 1 base from V and 4 from J; bases not matched to a gene: 3. This CDR3 comprises 15 residues. CDR1 and CDR2 from the germline V gene are SGHRS and YFSETQ. The CDR3 spells CASSLTGGWGNTIYF. CDR3 sequence (DNA): TGCGCCAGCAGCTTGACAGGGGGCTGGGGAAACACCATATATTTT. Full variable domain (outside the CDR3, taken from reference TRBV5-1 and TRBJ1-3): KAGVTQTPRYLIKTRGQQVTLSCSPISGHRSVSWYQQTPGQGLQFLFEYFSETQRNKGNFPGRFSGRQFSNSRSEMNVSTLELGDSALYLCASSLTGGWGNTIYFGEGSWLTVV.

The V gene is TRBV10-3, the J gene TRBJ1-5; D may be TRBD1 (5 bases). V lost 0 bases and J 5 bases, leaving 11 bases between the germline ends. Germline loops: CDR1 ENHRY, CDR2 SYGVKD. This CDR3 is built from 15 residues. This CDR3 is CAISESMEGYQPQHF. DNA of the CDR3: TGTGCCATCAGTGAGTCGATGGAGGGGTATCAGCCCCAGCATTTT.

This clone came up once. The chain links TRBV25-1 to TRBJ1-6, with 10 bases aligning to TRBD1. V was pared by 2 bases and J by 9 bases, with 4 bases of the junction left unmatched. Germline lookup yields CDR1 MGHDK and CDR2 SYGVNS. The CDR3 has 15 residues. Written as DNA, the CDR3 is TGTGCCAGCAGTGAAGATGGGACAGGGGTTTCACCCCTCCACTTT. It encodes CASSEDGTGVSPLHF. Full variable domain (outside the CDR3, taken from reference TRBV25-1 and TRBJ1-6): EADIYQTPRYLVIGTGKKITLECSQTMGHDKMYWYQQDPGMELHLIHYSYGVNSTEKGDLSSESTVSRIRTEHFPLTLESARPSHTSQYLCASSEDGTGVSPLHFGNGTRLTVT.

The chain links TRBV28 to TRBJ1-3; TRBD1 matches 8 bases. V gave up 1 base and J gave up 7 bases; unmatched junction bases: 6. CDR3 length equals 15 residues. Germline V gene data show CDR1 as MDHEN and CDR2 as SYDVKM. CDR3 in DNA: TGTGCCAGCAGTTTATCCGACAGGGGTCCGAACACCATATATTTT. Protein: CASSLSDRGPNTIYF.

The chain employs TRBV7-3 and TRBJ2-5; unclear D gene. Germline-derived CDR1 and CDR2 are SGHTA and FQGTGA. This CDR3 comprises 15 residues. V dropped 3 bases and J dropped 5 bases, with 16 bases sitting between them. CDR3 residues: CASSFLPGLLETQYF. In DNA, the CDR3 is TGTGCCAGCAGCTTTCTGCCCGGCTTATTGGAGACCCAGTACTTC.

This rearrangement joins TRBV28 to TRBJ2-3, with D possibly being TRBD1 (5 bases). V lost 3 bases, J lost 3 bases, and 13 bases lay in between. This CDR3 is built from 15 residues. Germline V lookup: CDR1 MDHEN, CDR2 SYDVKM. The CDR3 DNA is TGTGCCAGCAGTTTTTCACAGGCTTGGACAGATACGCAGTATTTT. Protein sequence: CASSFSQAWTDTQYF.

As to this clone: The sample has other DNA sequences that encode this CDR3 too. This chain connects TRBV30 to TRBJ1-3; 8 nucleotides align to TRBD1. The CDR3 totals 13 residues. V lost 4 bases and J lost 3; bases outside the gene matches: 2. Germline V CDR1 and CDR2: GTSNPN, SVGIG (reference sequence). The DNA for the CDR3 is TGTGCCTGGAAAGGGACAGGTGGAAACACCATATATTTT. Translating it yields CAWKGTGGNTIYF.

Details on this clone: Mismatch with germline at one junction end may stem from a read error. CDR3 sequence reads: CASSLRGDYLYQETRYF. DNA of the CDR3: TGTGCCAGCAGCTTACGGGGGGATTATTTGTACCAAGAGACCCGGTACTTC. The chain joins TRBV7-8 to TRBJ2-5; 7 nucleotides agree with TRBD2. The CDR3 sequence is 17 residues long. Per the germline V gene, CDR1 is SGHVS and CDR2 is FQNEAQ.

A note on this clone: Within the sample, other DNA sequences also encode this same CDR3. This sequence joins TRBV28 and TRBJ2-1; either TRBD1 or TRBD2 may fit D (5 bases each). V was cut by 7 bases and J by 9 bases, with 13 bases left in between. Looked up from germline, CDR1 is MDHEN and CDR2 is SYDVKM. The CDR3 has 12 residues. The CDR3 loop is CASTKVGGEQFF. The DNA for the CDR3 is TGTGCCAGCACGAAGGTTGGGGGTGAGCAGTTCTTC.

V gene TRBV13 combines with J gene TRBJ2-7; D is perhaps TRBD1 (6 bases). V gave up 4 bases and J gave up 2 bases, with 12 bases separating them. The CDR3 totals 14 residues. CDR1 is PRHDT, CDR2 FYEKMQ, per germline (reference sequence). CDR3 in DNA: TGTGCCAGCAGCTCTGCAGGACAGACCTACGAGCAGTACTTC. Translated: CASSSAGQTYEQYF.

This rearrangement joins TRBV4-2 to TRBJ2-7, with TRBD2 matching 14 bases. This CDR3 is built from 16 residues. V trimming: 2 bases; J trimming: 8 bases; junction bases outside the gene matches: 8. Germline-derived CDR1 and CDR2 are LGHNA and YNFKEQ. The CDR3: CASSQTPTSGRAQQYF. The DNA for the CDR3 is TGTGCCAGCAGCCAAACCCCGACTAGCGGGAGGGCGCAGCAGTACTTC.

The chain combines TRBV19 with TRBJ2-1; D is possibly TRBD1 (6 bases). V dropped 8 bases and J dropped 7 bases, with 9 bases sitting between them. Germline V gene lookup returns CDR1 LNHDA and CDR2 SQIVND (reference sequence). The CDR3 is made up of 11 amino acids. The CDR3 sequence: CASYQGNEQFF. CDR3 nucleotides: TGTGCCAGTTACCAGGGGAATGAGCAGTTCTTC. The full variable domain, its missing parts supplied by reference TRBV19 and TRBJ2-1, is DGGITQSPKYLFRKEGQNVTLSCEQNLNHDAMYWYRQDPGQGLRLIYYSQIVNDFQKGDIAEGYSVSREKKESFPLTVTSAQKNPTAFYLCASYQGNEQFFGPGTRLTVL.

The chain employs TRBV30 and TRBJ2-7, with 11 bases aligning to TRBD1. V lost 1 base and J lost 5; bases outside the gene matches: 7. CDR1 and CDR2 from the germline V gene are GTSNPN and SVGIG (reference sequence). CDR3 size: 15 residues. The CDR3 loop reads CAWSALGQGADEQYF. CDR3 DNA: TGTGCCTGGAGTGCTCTCGGACAGGGGGCGGACGAGCAGTACTTC.

V gene TRBV7-3 combines with J gene TRBJ2-3; perhaps TRBD2 as D (6 bases). Deletions cut 7 bases from V and 0 bases from J, with 8 bases between. CDR1 and CDR2 from the germline V gene are SGHTA and FQGTGA. CDR3 size: 13 residues. In DNA, the CDR3 is TGTGCCAGCACGAGCGGGAGCACAGATACGCAGTATTTT. Encoded protein: CASTSGSTDTQYF. Full variable domain (missing parts from reference TRBV7-3 and TRBJ2-3): GAGVSQTPSNKVTEKGKYVELRCDPISGHTALYWYRQSLGQGPEFLIYFQGTGAADDSGLPNDRFFAVRPEGSVSTLKIQRTERGDSAVYLCASTSGSTDTQYFGPGTRLTVL.

This rearrangement joins TRBV27 to TRBJ1-2; D ambiguous. V lost 6 bases to trimming and J lost 4 bases, with 21 bases between them. The CDR3 is 16 amino acids. Germline CDR1 is MNHEY and CDR2 is SMNVEV (reference sequence). This CDR3 is CASRPMNKPWSYGYTF. As DNA, the CDR3 is TGTGCCAGCAGGCCCATGAATAAGCCCTGGAGCTATGGCTACACCTTC.

This chain links TRBV5-8 with TRBJ1-5; 12 bases align to TRBD1. The germline gives CDR1 SGHTS, CDR2 YDEGEE. V was clipped by 3 bases and J by 6 bases; unmatched bases: 10. The CDR3 totals 17 residues. The CDR3 nucleotides read TGTGCCAGCAGCTCGCCTGTGGGGACAGGGGGCTTTCAGCCCCAGCATTTT. Amino acid sequence: CASSSPVGTGGFQPQHF.

The chain is built from TRBV21-1 and TRBJ2-2; the table's D call, TRBD1, was not checked against the DNA. TRBV21-1 is assigned pseudogene status. This CDR3 is 19 amino acids long. CDR3: CASSAVPPTGSYRTGELFF. CDR3 in DNA: TGTGCCAGCAGCGCCGTCCCACCAACAGGGAGTTACCGCACCGGGGAGCTGTTTTTT.

The J gene is TRBJ1-4, the V gene TRBV6-5, with a weak D call TRBD1 (5 bases). CDR1 and CDR2 from the germline V gene are MNHEY and SVGAGI. This CDR3 has 13 residues. Trimming removed 7 bases at V and 8 bases at J, with 14 bases between. The CDR3 reads CASTGTLGEKLFF. Written as DNA, the CDR3 is TGTGCCAGCACTGGGACTTTGGGGGAAAAACTGTTTTTT.

The chain combines TRBV19 with TRBJ1-5; D is unresolved. The CDR3 extends over 14 amino acids. V was shortened by 5 bases and J by 3 bases, with 11 bases between the two germline ends. The germline CDR1 and CDR2 sequences are LNHDA and SQIVND (reference sequence). CDR3 sequence reads: CASSPQETNQPQHF. The CDR3 coding sequence is TGTGCCAGTAGTCCTCAGGAAACCAATCAGCCCCAGCATTTT.

CDR3 sequence (DNA): TGCGCCAGCAGCTTGGAAAAGGGAGTATGGGAGACCCAGTACTTC. Its protein product is CASSLEKGVWETQYF. The V call is TRBV5-1, the J call TRBJ2-5, with D possibly matching TRBD2 (5 bases). The CDR3 sequence is 15 residues long. Trimming stripped 0 bases from V and 5 bases from J, with 14 bases between. Germline-derived CDR1 and CDR2 are SGHRS and YFSETQ.

The chain employs TRBV19 and TRBJ1-1; 7 positions agree with TRBD1. The V gene's germline CDR1 is LNHDA and CDR2 SQIVND (reference sequence). V lost 5 bases and J lost 4; bases outside the gene matches: 7. The CDR3 is 14 residues long. In nucleotides, the CDR3 is TGTGCCAGTAGTCTACAGGGGACGAGCACTGAAGCTTTCTTT. This translates into CASSLQGTSTEAFF. The complete variable domain, with remaining parts taken from reference TRBV19 and TRBJ1-1, reads DGGITQSPKYLFRKEGQNVTLSCEQNLNHDAMYWYRQDPGQGLRLIYYSQIVNDFQKGDIAEGYSVSREKKESFPLTVTSAQKNPTAFYLCASSLQGTSTEAFFGQGTRLTVV.

The chain is built from TRBV7-2 and TRBJ2-5, with D perhaps matching TRBD1 or TRBD2 (6 bases each). Germline CDR1 reads SGHTA; CDR2 reads FQGNSA. CDR3 length equals 17 residues. The V end lost 7 bases, the J end lost 1 base, and 22 bases lay between the germline ends. This CDR3 is CASTSWGAGPLQETQYF. CDR3 coding DNA: TGTGCCAGCACCAGTTGGGGGGCAGGGCCACTCCAAGAGACCCAGTACTTC.